This T cell receptor (beta chain) was recovered during a study of cytomegalovirus exposure and HLA in healthy donors. Participants comprised healthy donors of bone marrow. In this sample, this clone turned up a few times. The antigen is undetermined. CDR3 length equals 16 residues. V shed 5 bases, J shed 3 bases, and the junction held 3 bases outside the gene matches. Germline loops: CDR1 MNHNY, CDR2 SVGAGI (reference sequence). PCR was performed using 60 Vbeta and 13 Jbeta primers. Measured with immunoSEQ multiplex PCR; TCRdb has only the in-frame clones, and not every one. The data hold some 110,000 clones, with 70% to 85% observed a single time. Study results and limitations: In vitro data verified a few CMV-associated chains as specific for CMV antigens. Association of about 17,000 TCR beta sequences with HLA alleles was found at 0.05 false discovery rate in a later analysis. Later examination showed HLA-associated TCR beta chains had greater clonal expansion than equally common others.

The rearrangement joins TRBV6-6 to TRBJ2-3; 15 positions match TRBD2. The origin of this receptor is a man in his fifties or sixties in good health and CMV-seronegative. The specimen sequenced was PBMCs. The CDR3 DNA reads TGTGCCAGCAGTCGGACTAGCGGGGGGGGAACAGATACGCAGTATTTT. Its translation: CASSRTSGGGTDTQYF.